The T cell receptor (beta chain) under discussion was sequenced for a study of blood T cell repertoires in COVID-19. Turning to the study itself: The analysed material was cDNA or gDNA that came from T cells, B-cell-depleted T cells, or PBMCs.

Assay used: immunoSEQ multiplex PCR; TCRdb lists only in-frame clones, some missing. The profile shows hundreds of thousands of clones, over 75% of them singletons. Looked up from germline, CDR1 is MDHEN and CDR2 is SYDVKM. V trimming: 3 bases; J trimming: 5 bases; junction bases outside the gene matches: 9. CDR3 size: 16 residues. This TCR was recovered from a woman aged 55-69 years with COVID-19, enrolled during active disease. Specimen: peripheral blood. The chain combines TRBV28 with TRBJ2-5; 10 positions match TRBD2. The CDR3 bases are TGTGCCAGCAGTTTTTATGGAGCGGGGGGGGTCGAGACCCAGTACTTC. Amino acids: CASSFYGAGGVETQYF.